This passage covers 8 T cell receptor beta chains from one sample sequenced in a study of CD8 T cells in Susac syndrome. Random hexamers were used to reverse transcribe 0.5 to 1 ug of RNA. MiXCR, applied by TCRdb to the immunoSEQ multiplex PCR reads, yields one record per CDR3 protein. The sample contains 160,000 or so distinct CDR3 sequences, approximately 96% of which appear only once. Sequencing used CD4+ T cells from PBMCs. The receptors shown here come from a human donor with Susac syndrome.

The chain employs TRBV29-1 and TRBJ1-1; D remains unclear. This CDR3 is built from 13 residues. Germline CDR1 is SQVTM and CDR2 is ANQGSEA. V shed 3 bases and J shed 3 bases, with 11 bases lying between them. This chain's CDR3 is CSVEVAWDTEAFF. The CDR3 nucleotides read TGCAGCGTTGAGGTAGCCTGGGACACTGAAGCTTTCTTT.

This sequence joins TRBV20-1 and TRBJ1-1; perhaps TRBD1 as D (5 bases). Germline assignment: CDR1 DFQATT and CDR2 SNEGSKA (reference sequence). The CDR3 sequence is 13 residues long. V was cut by 4 bases and J by 0 bases, with 9 bases left in between. CDR3 residues: CSATGLLNTEAFF. CDR3 nucleotides: TGCAGTGCTACGGGGCTGCTGAACACTGAAGCTTTCTTT.

The J gene is TRBJ2-5, the V gene TRBV20-1; 8 nucleotides match TRBD1. The CDR3 spans 14 residues. J lost 5 bases, V lost 5 bases, and 10 bases had no gene match. CDR1 and CDR2 from the germline V gene are DFQATT and SNEGSKA (reference sequence). The CDR3 sequence: CSAPPGQGQETQYF. The CDR3 DNA reads TGCAGTGCTCCCCCCGGACAGGGTCAGGAGACCCAGTACTTC.

CDR3 sequence reads: CSVVSTGTYQETQYF. Written as DNA, the CDR3 is TGCAGCGTGGTATCCACAGGGACGTACCAAGAGACCCAGTACTTC. The chain recombines TRBV29-1 with TRBJ2-5; D possibly corresponds to TRBD1 (6 bases). The germline V and J ends were trimmed by 6 bases and 0 bases, with 17 bases remaining between them. In germline, CDR1 is SQVTM, CDR2 ANQGSEA. The CDR3 runs to 15 residues.

Only one count was recorded for this clonotype. This chain uses TRBV5-1 with TRBJ2-3, with a possible D match to TRBD2 (5 bases). The CDR3 consists of 15 residues. V lost 4 bases and J 4 bases, leaving 16 bases between the germline ends. Germline values: CDR1 SGHRS, CDR2 YFSETQ. The CDR3 DNA follows: TGCGCCAGCAGCCTGTCCCGGGGAGAAGCAGATACGCAGTATTTT. This gives the protein CASSLSRGEADTQYF.

The chain has TRBV20-1 and TRBJ1-1; D is perhaps TRBD1 (5 bases). CDR1 and CDR2 from the germline V gene are DFQATT and SNEGSKA (reference sequence). With 2 bases removed from V and 2 bases from J, the gap between germline ends came to 9 bases. There are 13 residues in the CDR3. The chain's CDR3 is CSARWGVNTEAFF. CDR3 coding DNA: TGCAGTGCTAGATGGGGGGTAAACACTGAAGCTTTCTTT.

V is TRBV2 and J is TRBJ2-2; 9 bases agree with TRBD1. The ends lost 6 bases at V and 5 bases at J; junction bases unmatched: 10. Germline loops: CDR1 SNHLY, CDR2 FYNNEI. The CDR3 contains 16 residues. CDR3 amino acids: CASSATGTGLTGELFF. The CDR3 coding sequence is TGTGCCAGCAGCGCGACCGGGACAGGGTTAACCGGGGAGCTGTTTTTT.

V usage is TRBV20-1 and J usage is TRBJ2-3; 12 positions match TRBD2. Germline CDR1 is DFQATT and CDR2 is SNEGSKA (reference sequence). The CDR3 extends over 17 amino acids. Trimming cost V 6 bases and J 4 bases; bases outside gene matches: 14. CDR3 region: CSAVKASGGAGSDTQYF. The CDR3 DNA is TGCAGTGCGGTAAAGGCTAGCGGGGGGGCCGGGTCAGATACGCAGTATTTT.